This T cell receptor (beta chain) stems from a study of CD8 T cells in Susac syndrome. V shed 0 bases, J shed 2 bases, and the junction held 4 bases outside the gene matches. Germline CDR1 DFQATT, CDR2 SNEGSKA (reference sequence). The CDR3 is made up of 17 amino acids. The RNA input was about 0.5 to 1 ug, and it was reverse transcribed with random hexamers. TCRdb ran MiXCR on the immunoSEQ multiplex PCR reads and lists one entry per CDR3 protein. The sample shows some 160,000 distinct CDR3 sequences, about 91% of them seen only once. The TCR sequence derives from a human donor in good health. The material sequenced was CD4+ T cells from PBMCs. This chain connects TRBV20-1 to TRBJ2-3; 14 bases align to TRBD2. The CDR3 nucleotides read TGCAGTGCTAGAGATGGGACTAGCGGGGGTTACACAGATACGCAGTATTTT. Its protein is CSARDGTSGGYTDTQYF.